Listed here are 27 T cell receptor beta chains from one sample, sequenced in a study of blood T cell repertoires in COVID-19. Here immunoSEQ multiplex PCR was the method, and the copy in TCRdb shows in-frame clones only, minus some. The data hold roughly 410,000 clones, with 75% to 90% observed a single time. The source material was peripheral blood. The receptors stem from a woman between 40 and 55 years old with COVID-19, enrolled during active disease.

The V and J genes are TRBV6-2 or TRBV6-3 and TRBJ1-5; perhaps TRBD1 as D (6 bases). The V end lost 6 bases, the J end lost 6 bases, and 15 bases lay between the germline ends. The germline V gene encodes CDR1 MNHEY and CDR2 SVGEGT. This CDR3 region has 14 residues. In DNA, the CDR3 is TGTGCCAGCAGCCAAGGCAGGGGAAGTCAGCCCCAGCATTTT. Its protein product is CASSQGRGSQPQHF.

V is TRBV7-9 and J is TRBJ2-3; D remains unclear. The V gene's germline CDR1 is SEHNR and CDR2 FQNEAQ (reference sequence). This CDR3 has 14 amino acids. V was clipped by 1 base and J by 0 bases, with 5 bases between them. CDR3 in DNA: TGTGCCAGCAGCTTAGGAGCTAGCACAGATACGCAGTATTTT. Residues: CASSLGASTDTQYF.

This clone has only one observation. CDR3 sequence: CASRADRALRNEQFF. CDR3 coding DNA: TGTGCCAGCAGAGCTGACAGGGCTTTGCGCAATGAGCAGTTCTTC. J is TRBJ2-1 and V is TRBV6-5; 7 bases are shared with TRBD1. The CDR3 has 15 amino acids. Germline V CDR1 and CDR2: MNHEY, SVGAGI. Trimming at V came to 6 bases and at J to 6 bases, leaving 11 bases not matched to a gene.

Turning to this clone: The sample holds other DNA sequences that translate to the same CDR3. The J gene is TRBJ2-7, the V gene TRBV28; D possibly corresponds to TRBD2 (6 bases). Germline CDR1 is MDHEN and CDR2 is SYDVKM. Trimming left V 3 bases short and J 3 bases short, with 6 bases between. The CDR3 runs to 12 residues. CDR3 DNA: TGTGCCAGCAGTTTGGGGGGCTACGAGCAGTACTTC. Its protein product is CASSLGGYEQYF.

The chain uses TRBV6-2 or TRBV6-3 and TRBJ1-2; D gene unclear. The length of the CDR3 is 15 residues. Germline V gene sequence: CDR1 MNHEY, CDR2 SVGEGT. V lost 0 bases and J 3 bases, leaving 11 bases between the germline ends. The CDR3, as DNA: TGTGCCAGCAGTTACTCGAACAGCCTTTACTATGGCTACACCTTC. Protein: CASSYSNSLYYGYTF.

The chain couples TRBV28 to TRBJ2-6; D is ambiguous. The germline CDR1 and CDR2 sequences are MDHEN and SYDVKM. The CDR3 spans 15 residues. V was pared by 3 bases and J by 1 base, with 7 bases between. The CDR3 loop is CASSFRGSGANVLTF. The CDR3 DNA reads as TGTGCCAGCAGTTTTCGAGGTTCTGGGGCCAACGTCCTGACTTTC.

The V gene is TRBV18, the J gene TRBJ2-5, with 7 bases aligning to TRBD2. The CDR3 has 16 residues. V was pared by 6 bases and J by 5 bases, with 15 bases of the junction left unmatched. CDR1 is KGHSH, CDR2 LQKENI, per germline. The CDR3 DNA sequence: TGTGCCAGCTCCCCTGGGATGGCGGCGGGGGTGGAGACCCAGTACTTC. Translating gives CASSPGMAAGVETQYF. The variable domain in full, with the rest retrieved from reference TRBV18 and TRBJ2-5, is NAGVMQNPRHLVRRRGQEARLRCSPMKGHSHVYWYRQLPEEGLKFMVYLQKENIIDESGMPKERFSAEFPKEGPSILRIQQVVRGDSAAYFCASSPGMAAGVETQYFGPGTRLLVL.

This chain connects TRBV7-9 to TRBJ1-2, with a tentative D call TRBD1 (6 bases). The germline gives CDR1 SEHNR, CDR2 FQNEAQ (reference sequence). This CDR3 has 13 amino acids. With 1 base removed from V and 6 bases from J, the gap between germline ends came to 9 bases. The CDR3: CASSLDRVHGYTF. CDR3 DNA: TGTGCCAGCAGCTTAGACAGGGTCCATGGCTACACCTTC. The full variable domain, with the rest looked up from reference TRBV7-9 and TRBJ1-2, is DTGVSQNPRHKITKRGQNVTFRCDPISEHNRLYWYRQTLGQGPEFLTYFQNEAQLEKSRLLSDRFSAERPKGSFSTLEIQRTEQGDSAMYLCASSLDRVHGYTFGSGTRLTVV.

This chain links TRBV19 with TRBJ1-4; a weak D match, TRBD1 (5 bases). Germline CDR1 LNHDA, CDR2 SQIVND (reference sequence). V dropped 3 bases and J dropped 5 bases, with 22 bases sitting between them. This CDR3 contains 18 residues. This CDR3 is CASSMDQPGGGTNEKLFF. The CDR3 nucleotides read TGTGCCAGTAGTATGGATCAACCCGGGGGGGGGACCAATGAAAAACTGTTTTTT.

J is TRBJ1-3 and V is TRBV2; no clear D. CDR3 size: 14 residues. Germline CDR1 reads SNHLY; CDR2 reads FYNNEI. V lost 7 bases and J lost 2, with 12 bases in between. The CDR3 DNA sequence: TGTGCCAGCAACCCTAAGGCGGCTGGAAACACCATATATTTT. Translating it yields CASNPKAAGNTIYF.

The rearrangement uses TRBV7-8 and TRBJ2-3, with D perhaps matching TRBD2 (5 bases). The CDR3 covers 15 residues. V gave up 4 bases and J gave up 0 bases, with 11 bases separating them. Per the germline V gene, CDR1 is SGHVS and CDR2 is FQNEAQ. The CDR3 protein is CASSSGLTSTDTQYF. The CDR3 DNA reads TGTGCCAGCAGCTCAGGACTCACGAGCACAGATACGCAGTATTTT.

The rearrangement joins TRBV5-1 to TRBJ2-3; D ambiguous. The CDR3 is 15 amino acids. CDR1 is SGHRS and CDR2 is YFSETQ in the germline V gene. V shed 4 bases and J shed 1 base, with 13 bases lying between them. DNA of the CDR3: TGCGCCAGCAGCATGGCTGGTAGTGGCACAGATACGCAGTATTTT. Amino acid sequence: CASSMAGSGTDTQYF.

The chain has TRBV27 and TRBJ1-1; D gene unclear. There are 15 residues in the CDR3. CDR1 is MNHEY and CDR2 is SMNVEV in the germline V gene (reference sequence). V lost 2 bases, J lost 0 bases, and 10 bases lay in between. The CDR3 spells CASSLGRYMNTEAFF. Here the CDR3 DNA reads TGTGCCAGCAGTTTAGGGAGATACATGAACACTGAAGCTTTCTTT.

The chain links TRBV28 to TRBJ2-7; a possible D gene is TRBD1 (6 bases). Looked up from germline, CDR1 is MDHEN and CDR2 is SYDVKM. The CDR3 extends over 14 amino acids. Trimming left V 10 bases short and J 2 bases short, with 18 bases between. The DNA of the CDR3 is TGTGCCACCTACCCTGCAGGGGTAACCTACGAGCAGTACTTC. Its protein product is CATYPAGVTYEQYF.

This CDR3 is CASTSGWETQYF. CDR3 nucleotides: TGTGCCAGCACCTCAGGGTGGGAGACCCAGTACTTC. The chain employs TRBV12-3 or TRBV12-4 and TRBJ2-5; maybe TRBD1 (5 bases). With 7 bases removed from V and 5 bases from J, the gap between germline ends came to 11 bases. The CDR3 contains 12 residues.

At least ten counts were recorded for this clone. The CDR3 DNA follows: TGTGCCAGCTCCACCGGGACAGGGTTCTCTGAAAAACTGTTTTTT. It is translated as CASSTGTGFSEKLFF. The V call is TRBV18, the J call TRBJ1-4; 9 nucleotides line up with TRBD1. In germline, CDR1 is KGHSH, CDR2 LQKENI. The CDR3 is 15 amino acids. The trim removed 6 bases at V and 7 bases at J, leaving 9 bases unmatched.

The chain couples TRBV28 to TRBJ1-2; D is unclear. The CDR3 length is 13 residues. Trimming shortened V by 6 bases and J by 4 bases, and 12 bases separated the two germline ends. The V gene's germline CDR1 is MDHEN and CDR2 SYDVKM. As DNA, the CDR3 is TGTGCCAGCAGCTACCACGTCCGCTATGGCTACACCTTC. This encodes CASSYHVRYGYTF.

The chain carries TRBV7-3 and TRBJ1-1; 8 bases fit TRBD1. Germline assignment: CDR1 SGHTA and CDR2 FQGTGA. The CDR3 spans 18 residues. V dropped 4 bases and J dropped 1; count of bases not matched to a gene: 14. The CDR3 nucleotides are TGTGCCAGCAGCTCGGTTTCCAGGGGGCCAACGAGGAACACTGAAGCTTTCTTT. Translating it yields CASSSVSRGPTRNTEAFF.

The chain recombines TRBV9 with TRBJ2-5, with TRBD2 identical over 9 bases. Germline V lookup: CDR1 SGDLS, CDR2 YYNGEE. The CDR3 length is 16 residues. V lost 0 bases and J lost 3; bases outside the gene matches: 6. The CDR3 nucleotides are TGTGCCAGCAGCGTAGCGGGGAGCGGGGGGAAAGAGACCCAGTACTTC. Translating it yields CASSVAGSGGKETQYF.

The rearrangement links TRBV11-2 to TRBJ1-1; 8 bases align to TRBD1. The CDR3 runs 15 residues. With 6 bases clipped from V and 8 bases from J, the junction kept 14 bases outside the gene matches. In germline, CDR1 is SGHAT, CDR2 FQNNGV. The CDR3 bases are TGTGCCAGCAGACAAACCGGGACAGGAACTACCGAAGCTTTCTTT. Translated: CASRQTGTGTTEAFF.

This clone was counted between two and nine times. The chain is built from TRBV18 and TRBJ2-1, with no clear D. Trimming shortened V by 1 base and J by 4 bases, and 5 bases separated the two germline ends. CDR1 and CDR2 from the germline V gene are KGHSH and LQKENI. The CDR3 is 13 residues long. The CDR3 loop reads CASSPRVYNEQFF. The CDR3 DNA reads TGTGCCAGCTCACCACGAGTATACAATGAGCAGTTCTTC.

This clone was found a few times. This sequence joins TRBV30 and TRBJ2-2; the D is unclear. The CDR3 length is 14 residues. Deletions cut 1 base from V and 6 bases from J, with 12 bases between. CDR1 GTSNPN and CDR2 SVGIG come from the germline V gene (reference sequence). The CDR3 DNA follows: TGTGCCTGGAGTGGGCCCAACAGTGCCGGGGAGCTGTTTTTT. It yields the protein CAWSGPNSAGELFF.

This clone was seen only a few times. The rearrangement links TRBV27 to TRBJ1-4, with a possible D match to TRBD1 (5 bases). V lost 6 bases to trimming and J lost 3 bases, with 8 bases between them. The germline V gene encodes CDR1 MNHEY and CDR2 SMNVEV (reference sequence). The CDR3 spans 13 residues. The CDR3 DNA sequence: TGTGCCAGCAGCAGGGCGGCTAATGAAAAACTGTTTTTT. Amino acids: CASSRAANEKLFF.

This clone was seen only once. The chain combines TRBV6-1 with TRBJ2-1; D gene unclear. The germline CDR1 and CDR2 sequences are MNHNS and SASEGT. The CDR3 runs 16 residues. V was pared by 4 bases and J by 9 bases, with 22 bases between. The CDR3 DNA follows: TGTGCCAGCAGTGGAAAACCAGCACTTTTATCGGGTGAGCAGTTCTTC. Translation: CASSGKPALLSGEQFF.

This chain uses TRBV5-1 with TRBJ1-6; D is ambiguous. The CDR3 covers 15 residues. Trimming left V 5 bases short and J 7 bases short, with 16 bases between. In germline, CDR1 is SGHRS, CDR2 YFSETQ. Here the CDR3 reads CASSPGSAVNSPLHF. For the CDR3, the DNA is TGCGCCAGCAGTCCGGGGTCGGCAGTCAATTCACCCCTCCACTTT.

The gene calls are TRBV6-5 and TRBJ1-1, with 8 bases matching TRBD1. The CDR3 contains 15 residues. The V segment lost 7 bases and the J segment 1 base; nucleotides outside the gene matches: 8. Germline CDR1 is MNHEY and CDR2 is SVGAGI. The CDR3 region has the DNA TGTGCCAGCACGATCACACAGGGGGGGAACACTGAAGCTTTCTTT. Translating it yields CASTITQGGNTEAFF.

This clone was observed a few times. The chain's CDR3 is CASSSAYNSPLHF. The CDR3 coding sequence is TGTGCCAGCAGTAGCGCCTATAATTCACCCCTCCACTTT. The chain links TRBV6-5 to TRBJ1-6, with unresolved D. The CDR3 loop spans 13 amino acids. The germline gives CDR1 MNHEY, CDR2 SVGAGI. Trimming took off 5 bases at V and 2 bases at J, with 4 bases between the two ends.